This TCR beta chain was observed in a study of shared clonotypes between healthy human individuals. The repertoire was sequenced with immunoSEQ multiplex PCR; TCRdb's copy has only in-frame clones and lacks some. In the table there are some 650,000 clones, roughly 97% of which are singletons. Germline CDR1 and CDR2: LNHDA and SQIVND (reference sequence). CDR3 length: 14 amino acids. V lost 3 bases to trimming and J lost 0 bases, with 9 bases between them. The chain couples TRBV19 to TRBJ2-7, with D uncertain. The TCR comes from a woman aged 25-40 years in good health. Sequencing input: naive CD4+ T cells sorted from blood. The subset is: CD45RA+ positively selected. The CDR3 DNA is TGTGCCAGTAGTATTACGGCTGACTCCTACGAGCAGTACTTC. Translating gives CASSITADSYEQYF.